This T cell receptor beta chain appears in the sequencing data of a study of T cell repertoires in cytomegalovirus infection. Study-level background: HLA-B-restricted CMV epitopes that are well studied were used alongside recently identified HLA-C-restricted ones. An indication of both CMV infection and matching HLA type came from public TCR beta signatures.

TCRdb fed the reads into MiXCR, producing one record per CDR3 protein. The data hold 300,000 or so distinct CDR3 sequences, with 20% to 25% observed a single time. Whole-study results and caveats: People with CMV and the relevant HLA were identified by cumulative public TCR beta family frequency. Dominant in the ex vivo response were TCR beta clonotypes restricted by HLA-C and specific for CMV.

Trimming took off 4 bases at V and 6 bases at J, with 16 bases between the two ends. CDR1 and CDR2 (germline): SGHDT, YYEEEE. The CDR3 is made up of 14 amino acids. As concerns this clonotype: The target antigen is unknown.

Sequenced material: cultured PBMCs, taken from culture after CMV antigen stimulation. The chain joins TRBV5-6 to TRBJ2-5, with D perhaps TRBD2 (5 bases). The source is a human donor in good health (CMV status not recorded). Some clones in this sample may be carry-over from other donors' samples. DNA for the CDR3: TGTGCCAGCAGCCCGACGGAGTCCGGGAAGACCCAGTACTTC. It codes for CASSPTESGKTQYF.